A single sample is the source of the 25 T cell receptor beta chains below, sequenced in a study of identical twins. TCRdb reprocessed the 5' RACE reads via MiXCR and lists one record per CDR3 protein. There are 350,000 to 450,000 distinct CDR3 sequences in the sample; about a fifth occur only once, and 9.5% to 15% lies in the top ten. Sequenced sample: naive T cells sorted from blood. Receptors originate from a man aged 45-65 years in good health.

This clonotype showed up many times. The genes are TRBV20-1 and TRBJ2-7; D might be TRBD1 or TRBD2, each matching 5 bases. In germline, CDR1 is DFQATT, CDR2 SNEGSKA (reference sequence). V lost 1 base and J lost 2, with 6 bases in between. CDR3 size: 12 residues. CDR3: CSARAGPYEQYF. Here the CDR3 DNA reads TGCAGTGCTAGAGCGGGGCCCTACGAGCAGTACTTC.

This clonotype was detected a few times. The chain has TRBV28 and TRBJ1-6; TRBD1 is a possible D gene (5 bases). The length of the CDR3 is 17 residues. CDR1 and CDR2 (germline): MDHEN, SYDVKM. Trimming left V 3 bases short and J 0 bases short, with 12 bases between. CDR3 DNA sequence: TGTGCCAGCAGTTTGGAGGGACCCAGCTCCTATAATTCACCCCTCCACTTT. This sequence encodes CASSLEGPSSYNSPLHF.

This clonotype came up a few times. J is TRBJ1-3 and V is TRBV5-1; D is unresolved. This CDR3 spans 15 amino acids. Deletions cut 1 base from V and 0 bases from J, with 8 bases between. The germline CDR1 and CDR2 sequences are SGHRS and YFSETQ. CDR3: CASSLQWGSGNTIYF. The CDR3 DNA reads TGCGCCAGCAGCTTGCAGTGGGGCTCTGGAAACACCATATATTTT.

The J gene is TRBJ2-2, the V gene TRBV7-2; unclear D gene. The germline V gene has CDR1 SGHTA and CDR2 FQGNSA. This CDR3 has 15 amino acids. Trimming pared 1 base from V and 5 bases from J, leaving 11 bases between. CDR3 sequence (DNA): TGTGCCAGCAGCTTAGACCGGGTCCAAACCGGGGAGCTGTTTTTT. It specifies CASSLDRVQTGELFF.

V and J are TRBV6-1 and TRBJ1-4, with D tentatively TRBD1 (6 bases). Germline values: CDR1 MNHNS, CDR2 SASEGT. The CDR3 has 14 residues. V lost 5 bases to trimming and J lost 0 bases, with 7 bases between them. CDR3 bases: TGTGCCAGCAGTCGACAGGCAACTAATGAAAAACTGTTTTTT. Protein: CASSRQATNEKLFF.

V and J are TRBV9 and TRBJ1-4; a weak D match, TRBD1 (6 bases). The germline V gene has CDR1 SGDLS and CDR2 YYNGEE. The CDR3 is 14 amino acids. V dropped 2 bases and J dropped 4 bases, with 9 bases sitting between them. CDR3: CASSVPGDNEKLFF. The CDR3 DNA is TGTGCCAGCAGCGTTCCAGGGGATAATGAAAAACTGTTTTTT.

This clonotype showed up just a few times. CDR3 DNA: TGTGCCTTCCGACGGGGAGATACGCAGTATTTT. This encodes CAFRRGDTQYF. This chain links TRBV30 with TRBJ2-3; weak D call: TRBD2 (5 bases). This CDR3 region has 11 residues. Trimming cost V 7 bases and J 5 bases, with 10 bases left between them. Germline CDR1 reads GTSNPN; CDR2 reads SVGIG (reference sequence).

There are a few counts of this clonotype. The V and J genes are TRBV14 and TRBJ2-1, with no clear D. The CDR3 contains 11 residues. From germline, CDR1 is SGHDN and CDR2 FVKESK. V lost 1 base and J lost 8, with 3 bases in between. The CDR3 region is CASSQADEQFF. The CDR3 DNA reads TGTGCCAGCAGCCAAGCAGATGAGCAGTTCTTC. Full variable domain (remainder filled in from reference TRBV14 and TRBJ2-1): EAGVTQFPSHSVIEKGQTVTLRCDPISGHDNLYWYRRVMGKEIKFLLHFVKESKQDESGMPNNRFLAERTGGTYSTLKVQPAELEDSGVYFCASSQADEQFFGPGTRLTVL.

This clonotype came up many times. The rearrangement links TRBV20-1 to TRBJ2-1, with 12 bases identical to TRBD2. J gave up 7 bases and V 0 bases, and 7 bases lay outside the gene matches. The CDR3 is 16 amino acids. Looked up from germline, CDR1 is DFQATT and CDR2 is SNEGSKA (reference sequence). The CDR3 region is CSARDVRTSGGNEQFF. Here the CDR3 DNA reads TGCAGTGCTAGAGATGTTAGAACTAGCGGGGGGAATGAGCAGTTCTTC.

This clonotype was picked up many times. This chain links TRBV15 with TRBJ2-3, with 9 bases that match TRBD2. Germline V gives CDR1 LNHNV, CDR2 YYDKDF (reference sequence). The CDR3 totals 15 residues. The J segment lost 9 bases and the V segment lost 3 bases, leaving 10 bases of the junction unmatched. CDR3: CATSRNSGSRSTQYF. The CDR3 region has the DNA TGTGCCACCAGCAGGAATAGCGGGAGTCGCAGCACGCAGTATTTT.

This chain joins TRBV5-1 and TRBJ1-1; possibly TRBD1 for D (6 bases). The germline CDR1 and CDR2 sequences are SGHRS and YFSETQ. Between the trimmed V and J ends, which lost 5 bases and 6 bases, there was a span of 17 bases. The CDR3 is 14 amino acids. CDR3 amino acids: CASRAGDLDAEAFF. CDR3 in DNA: TGCGCCAGCAGGGCAGGGGATCTAGACGCTGAAGCTTTCTTT.

In this sample, this clonotype turned up a few times. This rearrangement joins TRBV5-1 to TRBJ2-2; TRBD1 might be the D (6 bases). CDR3 size: 16 residues. V was shortened by 3 bases and J by 5 bases, with 17 bases between the two germline ends. Germline CDR1 SGHRS, CDR2 YFSETQ. The CDR3 region has the DNA TGCGCCAGCAGCTCGACCCCGGGACAAGAAACCGGGGAGCTGTTTTTT. Its protein is CASSSTPGQETGELFF.

This clonotype was seen more than once but under ten times. This chain joins TRBV20-1 and TRBJ2-1; possible D gene TRBD2, 6 bases. Per germline, CDR1 DFQATT and CDR2 SNEGSKA (reference sequence). This CDR3 contains 17 residues. Trimming stripped 2 bases from V and 0 bases from J, with 17 bases between. In DNA, the CDR3 is TGCAGTGCTAGATCTTGGACGCGGGAACTCTCCTACAATGAGCAGTTCTTC. This codes for CSARSWTRELSYNEQFF.

The chain carries TRBV20-1 and TRBJ2-1, with D maybe TRBD2 (7 bases). V lost 0 bases to trimming and J lost 4 bases, with 16 bases between them. This CDR3 is built from 16 residues. Germline CDR1 is DFQATT and CDR2 is SNEGSKA (reference sequence). In DNA, the CDR3 is TGCAGTGCTAGAGAGCCGCTGGGGGGGCGTTACAATGAGCAGTTCTTC. It encodes CSAREPLGGRYNEQFF.

The chain is built from TRBV7-2 and TRBJ1-2, with TRBD1 as a possible D gene (6 bases). Germline CDR1 reads SGHTA; CDR2 reads FQGNSA. The CDR3 loop spans 15 amino acids. The V and J ends lost 5 bases and 2 bases respectively, with 15 bases between them. CDR3 coding DNA: TGTGCCAGCAGCCCAGACCCAGGGGCCAACTATGGCTACACCTTC. Translating gives CASSPDPGANYGYTF.

This clonotype was seen many times. The chain uses TRBV5-6 and TRBJ2-1, with D possibly being TRBD1 or TRBD2 (5 bases each). This CDR3 contains 12 residues. CDR1 SGHDT and CDR2 YYEEEE come from the germline V gene. Trimming took 4 bases from V and 9 from J, leaving 11 bases between them. The CDR3 DNA sequence: TGTGCCAGCAGCCCGTCGAGGGGTGAGCAGTTCTTC. Amino acid sequence: CASSPSRGEQFF.

The J gene is TRBJ2-3, the V gene TRBV11-2, with TRBD2 matching 10 bases. Trimming removed 5 bases from V and 7 bases from J; junction bases left unmatched: 9. Germline V CDR1 and CDR2: SGHAT, FQNNGV. CDR3 length: 15 residues. The CDR3: CASSPAGGSSNTQYF. The CDR3 nucleotides are TGTGCCAGCAGCCCAGCGGGGGGGAGTAGTAATACGCAGTATTTT.

This clonotype was observed a single time. CDR3 amino acids: CASSGGVGGKNIQYF. Here the CDR3 DNA reads TGTGCCAGCTCGGGAGGTGTTGGGGGCAAAAACATTCAGTACTTC. The V gene is TRBV18, the J gene TRBJ2-4; weak D call: TRBD2 (6 bases). V shed 6 bases and J shed 3 bases, with 15 bases lying between them. This CDR3 has 15 residues. The germline gives CDR1 KGHSH, CDR2 LQKENI.

The chain uses TRBV7-9 and TRBJ2-1; TRBD1 aligns across 9 bases. With V trimmed by 3 bases and J by 7 bases, 13 bases remained unmatched. CDR3 length: 17 residues. Germline loops: CDR1 SEHNR, CDR2 FQNEAQ (reference sequence). In nucleotides, the CDR3 is TGTGCCAGCAGCTTGCCGTCCGGGACAGGGACGACGAATGAGCAGTTCTTC. Its protein is CASSLPSGTGTTNEQFF.

This clonotype was observed a handful of times. The chain employs TRBV20-1 and TRBJ1-4; D perhaps matches TRBD1 (5 bases). Germline V gene data show CDR1 as DFQATT and CDR2 as SNEGSKA (reference sequence). Trimming removed 5 bases at V and 3 bases at J, with 10 bases between. This CDR3 spans 13 amino acids. Here the CDR3 DNA reads TGCAGTGCTGGGGGGGTTTCTAATGAAAAACTGTTTTTT. Its translation: CSAGGVSNEKLFF.

This chain uses TRBV7-9 with TRBJ2-7; TRBD1 matches at 9 bases. The germline CDR1 and CDR2 sequences are SEHNR and FQNEAQ (reference sequence). This CDR3 comprises 16 residues. V dropped 3 bases and J dropped 5; count of bases not matched to a gene: 11. The CDR3 DNA is TGTGCCAGCAGCTTTAACGTGGGACAGGGTCCCCACGAGCAGTACTTC. This codes for CASSFNVGQGPHEQYF. Combining the CDR3 with reference TRBV7-9 and TRBJ2-7 gives the whole variable domain DTGVSQNPRHKITKRGQNVTFRCDPISEHNRLYWYRQTLGQGPEFLTYFQNEAQLEKSRLLSDRFSAERPKGSFSTLEIQRTEQGDSAMYLCASSFNVGQGPHEQYFGPGTRLTVT.

In nucleotides, the CDR3 is TGTGCCTGGAACAGGGGGAACACTGAAGCTTTCTTT. Translation: CAWNRGNTEAFF. V is TRBV30 and J is TRBJ1-1; TRBD1 agrees at 7 bases. This CDR3 has 12 residues. Germline trimming cut 4 bases from V and 1 base from J; bases unmatched to any gene: 0. In germline, CDR1 is GTSNPN, CDR2 SVGIG (reference sequence).

At least ten counts were recorded for this clonotype. The gene calls are TRBV5-1 and TRBJ2-3; 9 bases line up with TRBD2. Germline CDR1 and CDR2: SGHRS and YFSETQ. V was pared by 3 bases and J by 3 bases, with 5 bases of the junction left unmatched. This CDR3 has 15 amino acids. The CDR3 DNA follows: TGCGCCAGCAGCTCTCTAGCGGGAAGAACAGATACGCAGTATTTT. Translation: CASSSLAGRTDTQYF.

V gene TRBV25-1 combines with J gene TRBJ2-3; D might be TRBD2 (6 bases). V shed 2 bases and J shed 2 bases, with 8 bases lying between them. Germline CDR1 and CDR2: MGHDK and SYGVNS. CDR3 length: 14 amino acids. CDR3 coding DNA: TGTGCCAGCAGTGAAGCGGGATACACAGATACGCAGTATTTT. Translation: CASSEAGYTDTQYF.

Many counts were recorded for this clonotype. The chain links TRBV18 to TRBJ2-1; 8 bases align to TRBD2. The CDR3 length is 16 residues. Germline V gene sequence: CDR1 KGHSH, CDR2 LQKENI. The V and J ends lost 3 bases and 2 bases, in that order; junction bases with no gene match: 6. The CDR3 DNA reads TGTGCCAGCTCACCGTACAGCGGGAGAACCTACAATGAGCAGTTCTTC. Translated, it gives CASSPYSGRTYNEQFF.